This TCR beta chain appears in the sequencing data of a study of blood T cell repertoires in COVID-19. Study overall: Some COVID-19 samples were acute and others convalescent; all came from the United States, Italy and Spain. In each case, the material was cDNA or gDNA derived from T cells, B-cell-depleted T cells, or PBMCs.

Authors' methods: Researchers report that nucleated cell counts were estimated from reference gene primer amplification. TCRdb's copy holds only in-frame clones and misses some; the assay was immunoSEQ multiplex PCR. V and J calls and clone size are given by that table; D and trimming were obtained from the DNA. The sample holds more than 85,000 clones, 76% seen once. As regards this clone: The identical CDR3 is also encoded by other nucleotide sequences in the sample.

Sequenced input: peripheral blood. This clonotype originated in a woman aged 80 or older with acute or convalescent COVID-19.

CDR3 coding DNA: TGTGCCAGTAGTATAAGGGGGAAGAACACTGAAGCTTTCTTT. Translated: CASSIRGKNTEAFF. The V gene is TRBV19, the J gene TRBJ1-1, with D tentatively TRBD1 (6 bases). This CDR3 comprises 14 residues. The V gene's germline CDR1 is LNHDA and CDR2 SQIVND (reference sequence). The V gene lost 2 bases and the J gene lost 1 base, with 8 bases spanning the gap.